This T cell receptor beta chain was obtained from a study of CD8 T cell repertoires and HIV-1 epitope variants. Study summary: Controls were a CMV, EBV and flu peptide pool, Ebola AY9 negative control, and no-peptide well.

Trimming stripped 7 bases from V and 4 bases from J, with 14 bases between. Germline lookup yields CDR1 MNHEY and CDR2 SVGAGI. The CDR3 sequence is 14 residues long. Survey-depth immunoSEQ sequencing covered TCR beta CDR3 regions. The table came from immunoSEQ multiplex PCR; TCRdb's copy has only in-frame clones and leaves some out. The sample has 90,000 or so clones, roughly 81% seen once; the top ten hold roughly 24%. This sequence was found in a male donor with HIV. Sequencing was carried out using uncultured baseline CD8+ T cells from peripheral blood mononuclear cells (PBMCs). J is TRBJ2-1 and V is TRBV6-5, with a weak D call TRBD1 (5 bases). Here the CDR3 DNA reads TGTGCCAGCAACAAGGGGTCGGTGTACAATGAGCAGTTCTTC. Amino acids: CASNKGSVYNEQFF.